These 11 T cell receptor beta chains were sequenced from one sample in a study of post-analysis software for immune sequencing data. General observations from the study: Included in a set of five TRBV segments more frequent in patients than controls were TRBV5-6, TRBV5-1 and TRBV20-1.

Incorporated into the TCR beta cDNA libraries were unique molecular identifiers, which served to reduce PCR and sequencing biases. Using its own MiXCR run on the PCR reads, TCRdb lists one record per CDR3 protein. The sample yields 750,000 to 900,000 distinct CDR3 sequences, 35% to 55% seen once. These receptors' antigens are unknown. Sequenced sample: blood. The origin of the receptors is a girl between 10 and 17 years old with multiple sclerosis.

The chain joins TRBV3-1 to TRBJ2-1; TRBD1 matches 10 bases. The CDR3 spans 17 residues. Germline V gives CDR1 LGHDT, CDR2 YNNKEL (reference sequence). The junction had 6 bases not matched to a gene; V was cut back by 1 base and J by 3 bases. The CDR3 bases are TGTGCCAGCAGCCAAGTAGGGGGACAGGGGTTCTACAATGAGCAGTTCTTC. It yields the protein CASSQVGGQGFYNEQFF.

This clonotype was seen a handful of times. The rearrangement uses TRBV9 and TRBJ2-1; TRBD2 might be the D (5 bases). Germline CDR1 SGDLS, CDR2 YYNGEE. The CDR3 is 14 amino acids. The V end was cut by 4 bases, the J end by 4 bases, with 12 bases between. CDR3 nucleotides: TGTGCCAGCAGCCCCCCCCCGGGGTACAATGAGCAGTTCTTC. It encodes CASSPPPGYNEQFF.

This clonotype was observed a few times. At one of its ends the junction is not consistent with the germline gene, which may arise from a read error. This chain joins TRBV5-1 and TRBJ2-4, with a tentative D call TRBD2 (5 bases). Germline CDR1 SGHRS, CDR2 YFSETQ. The CDR3 is 14 amino acids. This CDR3 reads CASSFRDTKNIQYF. The DNA for the CDR3 is TGTGCCAGCAGTTTCCGGGATACCAAAAACATTCAGTACTTC.

In its sample, this clonotype was seen a few times. The V gene is TRBV9, the J gene TRBJ2-7; D is ambiguous. The V gene lost 0 bases and the J gene lost 1 base, with 14 bases spanning the gap. From germline, CDR1 is SGDLS and CDR2 YYNGEE. The CDR3 contains 16 residues. The CDR3, as DNA: TGTGCCAGCAGCGTAGGTTTCGGATCGGGTTCCTACGAGCAGTACTTC. Encoded protein: CASSVGFGSGSYEQYF.

In this sample, this clonotype turned up a few times. This chain uses TRBV29-1 with TRBJ2-4; 7 bases align to TRBD1. The CDR3 has 14 amino acids. CDR1 SQVTM and CDR2 ANQGSEA come from the germline V gene. The trim removed 3 bases at V and 3 bases at J, leaving 5 bases unmatched. The CDR3 DNA sequence: TGCAGCGTTGACTCCAGGGACAGCAAAAACATTCAGTACTTC. Translation gives CSVDSRDSKNIQYF.

This clonotype was counted a few times. CDR3: CASSFDTSYEQYF. The CDR3 DNA sequence: TGTGCCAGCAGTTTCGATACTTCCTACGAGCAGTACTTC. This rearrangement joins TRBV12-3 or TRBV12-4 to TRBJ2-7; D call uncertain. The length of the CDR3 is 13 residues. Between the trimmed V and J ends, which lost 3 bases and 1 base, there was a span of 7 bases.

This clonotype was recorded a few times. The chain carries TRBV12-3 or TRBV12-4 and TRBJ1-2, with D unresolved. This CDR3 region has 12 residues. V dropped 3 bases and J dropped 7 bases, with 9 bases sitting between them. CDR3 region: CASSFRSAGYTF. For the CDR3, the DNA is TGTGCCAGCAGTTTCCGGTCCGCTGGCTACACCTTC.

This chain connects TRBV6-6 to TRBJ2-3; 7 bases are a match to TRBD2. The CDR3 spans 15 residues. Germline values: CDR1 MNHNY, CDR2 SVGAGI (reference sequence). V gave up 4 bases and J gave up 2 bases; unmatched junction bases: 6. CDR3 sequence reads: CASSSLAVVTDTQYF. DNA of the CDR3: TGTGCCAGCAGTTCGCTAGCGGTGGTCACAGATACGCAGTATTTT.

The chain has TRBV15 and TRBJ1-2; D might be TRBD1 (5 bases). This CDR3 region has 16 residues. Trimming left V 5 bases short and J 6 bases short, with 22 bases between. Per the germline V gene, CDR1 is LNHNV and CDR2 is YYDKDF (reference sequence). The CDR3 DNA reads TGTGCCACCAGCCCTTTTCCCAGCGGGGGGATAGATGGCTACACCTTC. Translation gives CATSPFPSGGIDGYTF.

CDR3 coding DNA: TGCAGCGTTACTAGACTAGCGGGCCATGAGCAGTTCTTC. It codes for CSVTRLAGHEQFF. The chain is built from TRBV29-1 and TRBJ2-1, with 10 bases that match TRBD2. Germline values: CDR1 SQVTM, CDR2 ANQGSEA. The CDR3 extends over 13 amino acids. V was clipped by 5 bases and J by 8 bases; unmatched bases: 6.

CDR3 sequence (DNA): TGCGCCAGCAGCGGGACTACCGTCTCCTACGAGCAGTACTTC. Translation gives CASSGTTVSYEQYF. This sequence joins TRBV10-2 and TRBJ2-7, with 7 positions matching TRBD2. V shed 6 bases, J shed 0 bases, and the junction held 5 bases outside the gene matches. The CDR3 length is 14 residues. Germline V gene sequence: CDR1 WSHSY, CDR2 SAAADI.